Following are 27 T cell receptor beta chains from one sample sequenced in a study of beta chain features in type 1 diabetes. Reverse transcription of all isolated RNA meant that expressed TCRB transcripts were sequenced. Measured with immunoSEQ multiplex PCR; TCRdb has only the in-frame clones, and not every one. The data contain about 220,000 clones, roughly a tenth of them singletons. Sample: central memory CD4+ T cells from blood. These receptors came from a man younger than 35 in good health.

This sequence joins TRBV6-5 and TRBJ2-5; perhaps TRBD1 as D (6 bases). The CDR3 loop spans 16 amino acids. The V gene's germline CDR1 is MNHEY and CDR2 SVGAGI. The V end was cut by 4 bases, the J end by 1 base, with 16 bases between. Written as DNA, the CDR3 is TGTGCCAGCAGTTCCTTCTGGGGGCCAAGCCAAGAGACCCAGTACTTC. Protein product: CASSSFWGPSQETQYF.

This clone was seen a few times. The chain links TRBV28 to TRBJ2-3, with 7 bases identical to TRBD2. The germline V gene encodes CDR1 MDHEN and CDR2 SYDVKM. This CDR3 contains 16 residues. V gave up 7 bases and J gave up 6 bases; unmatched junction bases: 16. CDR3 DNA: TGTGCCAGCACCACCCCCGGGGGGAACTGGGGGGATACGCAGTATTTT. Protein sequence: CASTTPGGNWGDTQYF.

The genes are TRBV5-5 and TRBJ2-1; TRBD1 aligns across 7 bases. Trimming took 4 bases from V and 3 from J; bases not matched to a gene: 7. The CDR3 sequence is 15 residues long. The germline CDR1 and CDR2 sequences are SGHKS and YYEKEE (reference sequence). The CDR3 is CASSLKDRVYNEQFF. CDR3 in DNA: TGTGCCAGCAGCCTCAAAGACAGGGTCTACAATGAGCAGTTCTTC.

This clone showed up just a few times. A far larger clone is only one base removed, so a read error is likely. The CDR3 DNA reads TGTGCCCGCAGCTTCTACGGGACTGCGGATTGGGAGCAGTACTTC. It codes for CARSFYGTADWEQYF. The chain recombines TRBV5-6 with TRBJ2-7; perhaps TRBD2 as D (6 bases). The CDR3 is made up of 15 amino acids. The V gene's germline CDR1 is SGHDT and CDR2 YYEEEE.

The chain is built from TRBV7-2 and TRBJ2-2; D possibly corresponds to TRBD2 (5 bases). The germline gives CDR1 SGHTA, CDR2 FQGNSA. This CDR3 region has 15 residues. Trimming left V 4 bases short and J 2 bases short, with 11 bases between. CDR3 in DNA: TGTGCCAGCAGCTCCACCAGCGGAAACACCGGGGAGCTGTTTTTT. This encodes CASSSTSGNTGELFF.

This clone was found a few times. This chain joins TRBV5-1 and TRBJ2-2; D is uncertain. V was pared by 1 base and J by 0 bases, with 10 bases between. From germline, CDR1 is SGHRS and CDR2 YFSETQ. The CDR3 sequence is 16 residues long. The DNA of the CDR3 is TGCGCCAGCAGCTTGCAGCAGGCTCCGAACACCGGGGAGCTGTTTTTT. Its protein product is CASSLQQAPNTGELFF.

This clone appeared a few times. Within the sample, other DNA sequences also encode this same CDR3. The V and J genes are TRBV6-6 and TRBJ1-5; TRBD1 matches at 7 bases. CDR3 length: 13 residues. In germline, CDR1 is MNHNY, CDR2 SVGAGI (reference sequence). With V trimmed by 0 bases and J by 7 bases, 0 bases remained unmatched. The CDR3 DNA follows: TGTGCCAGCAGTTACTCCAGGGGGCAGCCCCAGCATTTT. Protein sequence: CASSYSRGQPQHF.

J is TRBJ2-1 and V is TRBV7-9; 11 bases are a match to TRBD2. Germline V gene data show CDR1 as SEHNR and CDR2 as FQNEAQ (reference sequence). With 6 bases clipped from V and 7 bases from J, the junction kept 8 bases outside the gene matches. This CDR3 region has 15 residues. The CDR3: CASRPPGLAENEQFF. As DNA, the CDR3 is TGTGCCAGCAGGCCCCCGGGACTAGCGGAGAATGAGCAGTTCTTC.

This rearrangement joins TRBV7-3 to TRBJ2-1; 9 bases map to TRBD2. Losses at the gene ends were 5 bases for V and 6 bases for J; bases not matched to a gene: 14. This CDR3 is built from 17 residues. Germline assignment: CDR1 SGHTA and CDR2 FQGTGA. CDR3 amino acids: CASSPQGGAGGFNEQFF. The CDR3 DNA sequence: TGTGCCAGCAGCCCCCAAGGGGGAGCGGGAGGTTTCAATGAGCAGTTCTTC. Filled out from reference TRBV7-3 and TRBJ2-1, the complete variable domain reads GAGVSQTPSNKVTEKGKYVELRCDPISGHTALYWYRQSLGQGPEFLIYFQGTGAADDSGLPNDRFFAVRPEGSVSTLKIQRTERGDSAVYLCASSPQGGAGGFNEQFFGPGTRLTVL.

Only a few counts were recorded for this clone. The rearrangement uses TRBV29-1 and TRBJ2-5; TRBD1 is a possible D gene (6 bases). Gene TRBJ2-7 matches the end of the DNA better, so the J call may be wrong. Per the germline V gene, CDR1 is SQVTM and CDR2 is ANQGSEA. This CDR3 spans 12 amino acids. The CDR3 sequence is CSVRDIIYEQYF. CDR3 DNA: TGCAGCGTCCGGGACATCATCTACGAGCAGTACTTC.

The J gene is TRBJ2-2, the V gene TRBV7-9, with TRBD2 matching over 9 bases. CDR3 size: 15 residues. The V segment lost 3 bases and the J segment 5 bases; nucleotides outside the gene matches: 4. Germline V gene lookup returns CDR1 SEHNR and CDR2 FQNEAQ (reference sequence). The DNA of the CDR3 is TGTGCCAGCAGCTTCAGGACTAGCGCTACCGGGGAGCTGTTTTTT. Encoded protein: CASSFRTSATGELFF. The full variable domain, with the rest looked up from reference TRBV7-9 and TRBJ2-2, is DTGVSQNPRHKITKRGQNVTFRCDPISEHNRLYWYRQTLGQGPEFLTYFQNEAQLEKSRLLSDRFSAERPKGSFSTLEIQRTEQGDSAMYLCASSFRTSATGELFFGEGSRLTVL.

This clone was seen more than once but under ten times. This sequence joins TRBV7-9 and TRBJ1-2, with D possibly TRBD1 on 6 matching bases. V lost 5 bases and J lost 8, with 12 bases in between. Germline assignment: CDR1 SEHNR and CDR2 FQNEAQ (reference sequence). The length of the CDR3 is 12 residues. This chain's CDR3 is CASSTRDTGYTF. CDR3 coding DNA: TGTGCCAGCAGCACACGGGACACGGGCTACACCTTC.

This clone turned up a few times. The rearrangement joins TRBV7-2 to TRBJ2-7; no definite D call. V was clipped by 2 bases and J by 2 bases, with 13 bases between them. Per the germline V gene, CDR1 is SGHTA and CDR2 is FQGNSA. The CDR3 runs to 15 residues. CDR3 protein: CASSLILAETYEQYF. The CDR3 bases are TGTGCCAGCAGCTTAATATTAGCCGAAACCTACGAGCAGTACTTC.

This clone was recorded a few times. V and J are TRBV5-4 and TRBJ2-7; 16 bases align to TRBD2. V dropped 4 bases and J dropped 7; count of bases not matched to a gene: 8. Germline lookup yields CDR1 SGHNT and CDR2 YYREEE (reference sequence). This CDR3 region has 16 residues. The chain's CDR3 is CASSTGLAGGPSEQYF. The CDR3 nucleotides are TGTGCCAGCAGCACGGGACTAGCGGGAGGGCCGAGTGAGCAGTACTTC.

This clone was picked up many times. This rearrangement joins TRBV18 to TRBJ2-5; D gene ambiguous. The CDR3 runs 14 residues. Trimming stripped 6 bases from V and 5 bases from J, with 16 bases between. Germline V gives CDR1 KGHSH, CDR2 LQKENI. CDR3 coding DNA: TGTGCCAGCTCCACTCCCTGGGGATACGAGACCCAGTACTTC. It translates to CASSTPWGYETQYF.

This clone was seen more than once but under ten times. The chain couples TRBV5-6 to TRBJ1-4, with D maybe TRBD1 (5 bases). Germline CDR1 SGHDT, CDR2 YYEEEE. The CDR3 runs 16 residues. Trimming took off 6 bases at V and 3 bases at J, with 18 bases between the two ends. Written as DNA, the CDR3 is TGTGCCAGCACCTGGGGGTGGGGCTCCGCTAATGAAAAACTGTTTTTT. This codes for CASTWGWGSANEKLFF. The full variable domain, in which reference TRBV5-6 and TRBJ1-4 provide the parts outside the CDR3, is DAGVTQSPTHLIKTRGQQVTLRCSPKSGHDTVSWYQQALGQGPQFIFQYYEEEERQRGNFPDRFSGHQFPNYSSELNVNALLLGDSALYLCASTWGWGSANEKLFFGSGTQLSVL.

The rearrangement uses TRBV7-6 and TRBJ1-6; unclear D gene. The CDR3 covers 12 residues. V lost 5 bases and J 10 bases, leaving 9 bases between the germline ends. From germline, CDR1 is SGHVS and CDR2 FNYEAQ. CDR3 in amino acids: CASSPPLSPLHF. CDR3 sequence (DNA): TGTGCCAGCAGCCCGCCGCTCTCACCCCTCCACTTT. Complete variable domain (other parts from reference TRBV7-6 and TRBJ1-6): GAGVSQSPRYKVTKRGQDVALRCDPISGHVSLYWYRQALGQGPEFLTYFNYEAQQDKSGLPNDRFSAERPEGSISTLTIQRTEQRDSAMYRCASSPPLSPLHFGNGTRLTVT.

This clone appeared a single time. The CDR3 loop reads CASSESGTTQYF. The CDR3 nucleotides read TGTGCCAGCAGCGAATCTGGGACGACCCAGTACTTC. V usage is TRBV6-1 and J usage is TRBJ2-5; D may correspond to TRBD1 or TRBD2 (5 bases each). Trimming removed 6 bases from V and 7 bases from J, with 12 bases in between. Germline assignment: CDR1 MNHNS and CDR2 SASEGT. The CDR3 is made up of 12 amino acids.

This clone was counted many times. This chain uses TRBV18 with TRBJ1-2; maybe TRBD1 (5 bases). Germline CDR1 reads KGHSH; CDR2 reads LQKENI. The V and J ends lost 3 bases and 8 bases respectively, with 16 bases between them. This CDR3 region has 14 residues. In DNA, the CDR3 is TGTGCCAGCTCACCTCCCGGGACGACGGCCGGCTACACCTTC. Its protein product is CASSPPGTTAGYTF.

The chain is built from TRBV5-4 and TRBJ2-7; 7 bases map to TRBD1. The CDR3 consists of 14 residues. J lost 5 bases, V lost 0 bases, and 5 bases had no gene match. CDR1 and CDR2 from the germline V gene are SGHNT and YYREEE (reference sequence). DNA of the CDR3: TGTGCCAGCAGCTTGGCGGACAGGAGACACGAGCAGTACTTC. Encoded protein: CASSLADRRHEQYF.

The CDR3 bases are TGTGCCAGCAGTTACTCGAAGAGGAATGAGCAGTTCTTC. This encodes CASSYSKRNEQFF. The rearrangement joins TRBV6-6 to TRBJ2-1, with D unclear. The CDR3 is made up of 13 amino acids. The germline CDR1 and CDR2 sequences are MNHNY and SVGAGI (reference sequence). Trimming shortened V by 0 bases and J by 7 bases, and 7 bases separated the two germline ends.

The genes are TRBV4-2 and TRBJ2-7; TRBD1 agrees at 9 bases. With 1 base clipped from V and 5 bases from J, the junction kept 12 bases outside the gene matches. The CDR3 is 17 amino acids. Germline values: CDR1 LGHNA, CDR2 YNFKEQ. The CDR3 DNA is TGTGCCAGCAGCCAAGTAGGGTCCGGGACAGGGTGGCACGAGCAGTACTTC. It encodes CASSQVGSGTGWHEQYF.

The CDR3 region has the DNA TGTGCCAGCAGCTCTAACAGGTTCTCCTACGAGCAGTACTTC. It specifies CASSSNRFSYEQYF. The rearrangement links TRBV5-4 to TRBJ2-7, with D perhaps TRBD1 (5 bases). This CDR3 spans 14 amino acids. Trimming took 3 bases from V and 0 from J, leaving 10 bases between them. Per germline, CDR1 SGHNT and CDR2 YYREEE (reference sequence). Variable domain in full (rest from reference TRBV5-4 and TRBJ2-7): ETGVTQSPTHLIKTRGQQVTLRCSSQSGHNTVSWYQQALGQGPQFIFQYYREEENGRGNFPPRFSGLQFPNYSSELNVNALELDDSALYLCASSSNRFSYEQYFGPGTRLTVT.

The genes are TRBV25-1 and TRBJ2-2; D perhaps matches TRBD1 (6 bases). CDR3 size: 16 residues. The V gene lost 1 base and the J gene lost 7 bases, with 16 bases spanning the gap. Germline V gene sequence: CDR1 MGHDK, CDR2 SYGVNS. The CDR3 DNA reads TGTGCCAGCAGTGAATCCTGGACAGCTTATAGCGGGGAGCTGTTTTTT. Protein sequence: CASSESWTAYSGELFF.

This clone was seen more than once but under ten times. V usage is TRBV2 and J usage is TRBJ1-2, with D perhaps matching TRBD1 (5 bases). CDR3 size: 14 residues. Germline-derived CDR1 and CDR2 are SNHLY and FYNNEI. The germline V and J ends were trimmed by 6 bases and 7 bases, with 18 bases remaining between them. CDR3 sequence: CASSAGTLGSGYTF. For the CDR3, the DNA is TGTGCCAGCAGCGCGGGGACGCTGGGCAGTGGCTACACCTTC.

This chain uses TRBV2 with TRBJ2-3; D is ambiguous. This CDR3 comprises 12 residues. V lost 7 bases and J 3 bases, leaving 8 bases between the germline ends. Germline-derived CDR1 and CDR2 are SNHLY and FYNNEI. The DNA of the CDR3 is TGTGCCAGCATGAGGTATACAGATACGCAGTATTTT. It yields the protein CASMRYTDTQYF.

This clone was counted only a few times. This rearrangement joins TRBV7-9 to TRBJ2-1; possibly TRBD1 for D (6 bases). V was trimmed by 3 bases and J by 8 bases, leaving 20 bases between them. The CDR3 has 16 amino acids. CDR1 is SEHNR and CDR2 is FQNEAQ in the germline V gene (reference sequence). The CDR3 sequence is CASSFRDTYRGDEQFF. DNA of the CDR3: TGTGCCAGCAGCTTCCGGGACACCTACCGAGGTGATGAGCAGTTCTTC.